A selection of T cell receptor beta chains follows, all from one sample in a study of T cell repertoires in cytomegalovirus infection. TCRdb re-derived calls from the reads in MiXCR, one entry per CDR3 protein. The data hold 550,000 to 700,000 distinct CDR3 sequences, with about 40% observed a single time. These TCRs' antigens remain unknown. The sequenced sample was cultured PBMCs, obtained from culture after CMV antigen stimulation. These receptors originate from a human donor in good health (CMV status not recorded). Some clones in this sample may be carry-over from other donors' samples. The CDR3 runs from the conserved cysteine through the conserved F or W. A D gene is named only where the DNA matches it firmly. Some rows mark clone size as missing; the rest say once, few, many or name a class of expanded clone.

D gene	J gene	V gene	clone size	CDR3 protein	CDR3 DNA
TRBD2	TRBJ2-5	TRBV28	NA	CASSETSGILEAQYF	TGTGCCAGCTCAGAGACTAGCGGTATCCTTGAGGCCCAGTACTTC
NA	TRBJ2-3	TRBV6-5	few	CASSPGTAGDTQYF	TGTGCCAGCAGCCCCGGGACTGCGGGAGATACGCAGTATTTT
TRBD2	TRBJ2-7	TRBV20-1	NA	CSARYPGTSGYEQYF	TGCAGTGCTAGGTACCCCGGGACTAGCGGATACGAGCAGTACTTC
NA	TRBJ1-1	TRBV19	NA	CASSQTALNTEAFF	TGTGCCAGTAGTCAGACAGCCCTGAACACTGAAGCTTTCTTT
NA	TRBJ1-3	TRBV7-2	many	CASSTRGRQSSGNTIYF	TGTGCCAGCAGCACCCGGGGCCGACAGTCTTCCGGAAACACCATATATTTT
NA	TRBJ2-2	TRBV7-8	many	CASSILRGHANTGELFF	TGTGCCAGCAGCATACTAAGGGGACACGCGAACACCGGGGAGCTGTTTTTT
NA	TRBJ1-5	TRBV7-2	many	CASSLVFGEPQHF	TGTGCCAGCAGCTTAGTTTTCGGAGAGCCCCAGCATTTT
TRBD2	TRBJ2-2	TRBV11-2	NA	CASSPGLAGGNFHANTGELFF	TGTGCCAGCAGCCCCGGACTAGCGGGGGGCAATTTCCACGCGAACACCGGGGAGCTGTTTTTT
NA	TRBJ1-6	TRBV7-2	few	CASSLAILNSPLHF	TGTGCCAGCAGCCTAGCTATACTGAATTCACCCCTCCACTTT
TRBD2	TRBJ2-3	TRBV5-1	NA	CASSLGAAGDNTDTQYF	TGCGCCAGCAGCTTGGGCGCAGCGGGGGACAACACAGATACGCAGTATTTT
TRBD1	TRBJ2-7	TRBV7-8	NA	CASSRPGQGLYEQYF	TGTGCCAGCAGCCGTCCAGGACAGGGTCTCTACGAGCAGTACTTC
TRBD1	TRBJ1-4	TRBV7-9	NA	CASSYPRGSANEKLFF	TGTGCCAGCAGCTACCCCAGGGGGAGCGCTAATGAAAAACTGTTTTTT
NA	TRBJ1-6	TRBV6-1	NA	CASSEAGAGTYNSPLHF	TGTGCCAGCAGTGAAGCAGGAGCAGGGACCTATAATTCACCCCTCCACTTT
TRBD1	TRBJ1-1	TRBV7-6	few	CASSFHRGSLRGLRLNTEAFF	TGTGCCAGCAGCTTCCACAGGGGGAGCCTCAGGGGCCTAAGACTGAACACTGAAGCTTTCTTT